This TCR beta chain was retrieved from a study of T cells in women clearing cervical HPV infection. Study-level information: Blood came at first lesion visit for cases, post-clearance for controls. With HLA typing for only a few women, HLA confounding remains possible.

Prevalent HPV16 infections were excluded; only incident single HPV16 infections included. Average input was around 1,300 ng genomic DNA for immunoSEQ TCR beta CDR3 amplification. Profiling relied on immunoSEQ multiplex PCR, and the TCRdb table lists in-frame clones only, not all of them. Its table records tens of thousands of clones. About this clone: The read gets to within 3 residues of the CDR3 end, and the germline J gene fills in the rest.

The CDR3 is 12 residues long. V lost 4 bases to trimming and J lost 3 bases; unmatched junction nucleotides: 0. Germline V CDR1 and CDR2: MNHNS, SASEGT. This chain links TRBV6-1 with TRBJ2-7, with 7 bases fitting TRBD2. The sequence was obtained from a woman between 18 and 70 years old with a cervical HPV16 infection that either progressed to CIN3+ or cleared (not recorded which). Material for sequencing was blood buffy coat. The part of the CDR3 DNA that was read is TGTGCCAGCAGTGGCGGGGGCTACGAG. Translated, it gives CASSGGGYE. In full, the CDR3 is CASSGGGYEQYF.